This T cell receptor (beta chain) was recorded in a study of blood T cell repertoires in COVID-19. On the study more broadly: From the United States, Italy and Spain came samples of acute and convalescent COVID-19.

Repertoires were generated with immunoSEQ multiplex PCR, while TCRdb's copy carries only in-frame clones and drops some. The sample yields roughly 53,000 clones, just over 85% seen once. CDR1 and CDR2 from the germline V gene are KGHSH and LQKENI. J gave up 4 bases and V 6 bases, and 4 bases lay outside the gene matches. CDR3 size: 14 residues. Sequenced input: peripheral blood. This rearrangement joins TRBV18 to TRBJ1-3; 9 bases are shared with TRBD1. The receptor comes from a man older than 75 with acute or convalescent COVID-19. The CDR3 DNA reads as TGTGCCAGCTCCGCTGGGACAGGGGGAAACACCATATATTTT. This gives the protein CASSAGTGGNTIYF.